This T cell receptor (beta chain) emerged from a study of T cell clones after liver transplantation. Study-level background: HCV positivity affected three of eight recipients; the rest lacked autoimmune or viral indications. Overall study findings and caveats: Donor-reactive sequences fell more than third party-reactive ones, suggesting partial deletion.

With regard to this clone: What it binds is not known.

The CDR3 length is 14 residues. The germline gives CDR1 GTSNPN, CDR2 SVGIG (reference sequence). Trimming shortened V by 3 bases and J by 0 bases, and 9 bases separated the two germline ends. TCRdb's copy holds only in-frame clones and misses some; the assay was immunoSEQ multiplex PCR. Of some 80,000 clones listed, 84% are singletons. The sequenced sample was CD4+ T cells from blood, obtained about 50 months after liver transplant. The chain uses TRBV30 and TRBJ2-1; D might be TRBD1 (5 bases). This receptor was obtained from a human patient who received a liver transplant. The graft donor may have given rise to some T cells. The CDR3 reads CAWRDSPSYNEQFF. CDR3 DNA sequence: TGTGCCTGGAGAGACAGTCCCTCCTACAATGAGCAGTTCTTC.